This T cell receptor (beta chain) was sequenced during a study of shared clonotypes between healthy human individuals. This clone occurred a few times. Sequenced by immunoSEQ multiplex PCR; TCRdb stores in-frame clones only, minus some. The sample yields roughly 1 million clones, approximately 72% seen once. The CDR3 runs to 14 residues. Germline V gene sequence: CDR1 SGHTS, CDR2 YDEGEE. Trimming took 4 bases from V and 6 from J, leaving 15 bases between them. The receptor comes from a man aged 18-30 years in good health. The V call is TRBV5-8, the J call TRBJ2-3; the D is unclear. The sample comprised memory CD4+ T cells sorted from blood. Subset specified: CD45RA-negative fraction. CDR3 residues: CASSLYLGPDTQYF. CDR3 DNA sequence: TGTGCCAGCAGCCTCTACCTCGGACCTGATACGCAGTATTTT.